This T cell receptor beta chain was recovered during a study of blood T cell repertoires in COVID-19. About the study: COVID-19 samples collected from the United States, Italy and Spain covered acute and convalescent phases. Sample material is recorded as cDNA or gDNA derived from T cells, B-cell-depleted T cells, or PBMCs.

Original processing methods: Reference gene primer amplification gave estimated nucleated cell counts. Here immunoSEQ multiplex PCR was the method, and the copy in TCRdb shows in-frame clones only, minus some. That table furnishes V, J and clone size, whereas the DNA furnished D and trimming. The table includes around 170,000 clones, about 88% detected once. CDR3 size: 19 residues. The TCR originated in a woman aged 18-35 years who had recovered from COVID-19. Sequenced sample: PBMCs or T cells enriched from blood (not recorded which). The genes are TRBV21-1 and TRBJ2-7; the table's D gene call, TRBD1, was not cross checked with the DNA. TRBV21-1 corresponds to a pseudogene. The CDR3 bases are TGTGCCAGCAGCAAAAAGATGATCGGACACGGCAGGTCCATGTACGAGCAGTACTTC. Translated: CASSKKMIGHGRSMYEQYF.